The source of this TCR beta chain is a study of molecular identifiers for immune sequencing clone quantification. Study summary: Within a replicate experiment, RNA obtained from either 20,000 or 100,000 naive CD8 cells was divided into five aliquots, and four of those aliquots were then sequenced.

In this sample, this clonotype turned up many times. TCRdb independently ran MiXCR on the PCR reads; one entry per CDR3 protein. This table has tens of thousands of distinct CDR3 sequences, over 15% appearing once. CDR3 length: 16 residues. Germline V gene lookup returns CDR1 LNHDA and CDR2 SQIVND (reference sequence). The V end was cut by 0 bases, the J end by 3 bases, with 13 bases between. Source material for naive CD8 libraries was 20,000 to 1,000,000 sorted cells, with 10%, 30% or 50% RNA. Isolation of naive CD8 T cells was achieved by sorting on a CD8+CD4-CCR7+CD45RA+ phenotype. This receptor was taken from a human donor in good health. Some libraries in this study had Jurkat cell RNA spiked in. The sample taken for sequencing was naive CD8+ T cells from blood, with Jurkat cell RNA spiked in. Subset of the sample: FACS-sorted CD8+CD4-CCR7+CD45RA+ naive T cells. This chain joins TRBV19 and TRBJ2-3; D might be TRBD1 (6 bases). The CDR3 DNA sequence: TGTGCCAGTAGTATAGATCTGGGGGCGTGGACAGATACGCAGTATTTT. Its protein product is CASSIDLGAWTDTQYF. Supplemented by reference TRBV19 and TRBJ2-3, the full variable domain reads DGGITQSPKYLFRKEGQNVTLSCEQNLNHDAMYWYRQDPGQGLRLIYYSQIVNDFQKGDIAEGYSVSREKKESFPLTVTSAQKNPTAFYLCASSIDLGAWTDTQYFGPGTRLTVL.